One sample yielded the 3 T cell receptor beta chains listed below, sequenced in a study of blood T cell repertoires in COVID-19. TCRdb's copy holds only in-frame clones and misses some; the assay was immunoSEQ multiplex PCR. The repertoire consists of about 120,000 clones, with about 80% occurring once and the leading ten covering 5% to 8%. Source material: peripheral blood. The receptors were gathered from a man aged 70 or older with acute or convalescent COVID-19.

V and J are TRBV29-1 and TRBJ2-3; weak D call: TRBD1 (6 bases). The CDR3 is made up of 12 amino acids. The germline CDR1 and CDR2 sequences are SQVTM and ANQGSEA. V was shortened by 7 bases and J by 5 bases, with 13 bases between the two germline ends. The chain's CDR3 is CSGRGIEDTQYF. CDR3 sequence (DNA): TGCAGCGGCAGGGGTATAGAAGATACGCAGTATTTT.

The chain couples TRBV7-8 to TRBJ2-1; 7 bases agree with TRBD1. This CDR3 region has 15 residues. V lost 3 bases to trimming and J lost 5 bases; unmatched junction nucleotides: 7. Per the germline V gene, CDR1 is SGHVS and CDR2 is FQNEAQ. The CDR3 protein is CASSLPTGLDNEQFF. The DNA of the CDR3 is TGTGCCAGCAGCTTGCCGACAGGGCTGGACAATGAGCAGTTCTTC.

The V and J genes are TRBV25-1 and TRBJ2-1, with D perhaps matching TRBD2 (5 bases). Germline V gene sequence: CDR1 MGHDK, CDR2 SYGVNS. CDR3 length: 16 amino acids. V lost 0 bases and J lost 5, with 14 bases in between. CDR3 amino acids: CASSEYVGVFDNEQFF. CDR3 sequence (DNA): TGTGCCAGCAGTGAATATGTGGGAGTTTTTGACAATGAGCAGTTCTTC.